Included here is one TCR beta chain sequence, with context. Antigen specificity is unknown. The sample is drawn from a study of identical twins. Points from the study as a whole: Zero-insertion analyses were open to partial confounding by invariant MAIT and iNKT cells. Compared with models, monozygotic twins showed more out-of-frame TCR alpha sharing.

CDR3 size: 15 residues. Germline V gives CDR1 DFQATT, CDR2 SNEGSKA (reference sequence). The V gene end was trimmed by 5 bases and the J gene end by 2 bases; junction bases not matched to a gene: 7. TCRdb re-called the 5' RACE reads through MiXCR, storing one row per CDR3 protein. The sample carries approximately 500,000 distinct CDR3 sequences, roughly 24% recorded once. These data also formed part of another study, on T cells expressing NK-cell markers. That work states: In several donors, dominant clonotypes made up about 25-65% of CD3+CD56-NKG2C+ cells. Unclear, still, was the HCMV specificity of the expanded NKG2C+ T cell clones.

The source is a young woman in good health. Sequenced material: CD4+ T cells sorted from blood. V and J are TRBV20-1 and TRBJ2-3; the match to TRBD2 covers 10 bases. CDR3 residues: CSALSSGGNTDTQYF. In nucleotides, the CDR3 is TGCAGTGCTTTGAGTAGCGGGGGGAACACAGATACGCAGTATTTT.